Shown below are 13 T cell receptor beta chains from a single sample sequenced in a study of OX40 agonist ivuxolimab in advanced cancers. Assay used: immunoSEQ multiplex PCR; TCRdb lists only in-frame clones, some missing. The data contain approximately 77,000 clones, around 92% of them singletons. Sample: CD4+ or CD8+ T cells sorted from blood, taken in a trial of the OX40 agonist ivuxolimab. Receptors originate from an adult with an advanced solid tumor such as melanoma, head and neck, liver or kidney cancer.

The chain uses TRBV11-2 and TRBJ1-2; TRBD1 might be the D (5 bases). This CDR3 has 14 amino acids. Trimming took 1 base from V and 7 from J, leaving 13 bases between them. Germline CDR1 and CDR2: SGHAT and FQNNGV. CDR3 sequence: CASSLVVGDVGYTF. The DNA for the CDR3 is TGTGCCAGCAGCTTAGTGGTAGGGGACGTTGGCTACACCTTC. The whole variable domain, filled in from reference TRBV11-2 and TRBJ1-2, reads EAGVAQSPRYKIIEKRQSVAFWCNPISGHATLYWYQQILGQGPKLLIQFQNNGVVDDSQLPKDRFSAERLKGVDSTLKIQPAKLEDSAVYLCASSLVVGDVGYTFGSGTRLTVV.

The chain recombines TRBV5-6 with TRBJ2-3, with a possible D match to TRBD1 (5 bases). The CDR3 consists of 16 residues. V shed 3 bases and J shed 4 bases, with 18 bases lying between them. Germline V lookup: CDR1 SGHDT, CDR2 YYEEEE. The CDR3 region has the DNA TGTGCCAGCAGCTACCAAGGGGTTCGAAGGCCAGATACGCAGTATTTT. It yields the protein CASSYQGVRRPDTQYF.

This chain uses TRBV5-4 with TRBJ1-6, with D tentatively TRBD1 (5 bases). From germline, CDR1 is SGHNT and CDR2 YYREEE (reference sequence). The CDR3 runs 12 residues. With 3 bases removed from V and 15 bases from J, the gap between germline ends came to 13 bases. The CDR3 here is CASSSPTGVLHF. For the CDR3, the DNA is TGTGCCAGCAGCTCCCCCACAGGCGTCCTCCACTTT.

The rearrangement links TRBV7-9 to TRBJ2-2, with D unresolved. CDR3 size: 14 residues. Germline CDR1 reads SEHNR; CDR2 reads FQNEAQ (reference sequence). The V gene lost 5 bases and the J gene lost 5 bases, with 12 bases spanning the gap. The CDR3 reads CASSASLGTGELFF. CDR3 nucleotides: TGTGCCAGCAGCGCCTCTTTAGGGACCGGGGAGCTGTTTTTT.

The J gene is TRBJ1-1, the V gene TRBV4-1; TRBD1 agrees at 8 bases. This CDR3 region has 16 residues. CDR1 and CDR2 (germline): MGHRA, YSYEKL. Trimming removed 7 bases from V and 0 bases from J; junction bases left unmatched: 10. The CDR3 spells CASTSGTGPMNTEAFF. In DNA form, the CDR3 reads TGCGCCAGCACCTCCGGGACAGGCCCTATGAACACTGAAGCTTTCTTT.

As concerns this clone: The sample holds other DNA sequences that translate to the same CDR3. V usage is TRBV9 and J usage is TRBJ2-3; tentative D call: TRBD2 (6 bases). CDR1 is SGDLS and CDR2 is YYNGEE in the germline V gene. Trimming took 1 base from V and 3 from J, leaving 12 bases between them. The CDR3 totals 15 residues. CDR3 DNA: TGTGCCAGCAGCGTATCCGGGACTGGTACAGATACGCAGTATTTT. It is translated as CASSVSGTGTDTQYF.

V and J are TRBV19 and TRBJ1-2, with TRBD1 matching over 9 bases. The CDR3 is made up of 14 amino acids. The germline V gene encodes CDR1 LNHDA and CDR2 SQIVND (reference sequence). V was pared by 6 bases and J by 6 bases, with 8 bases of the junction left unmatched. The DNA of the CDR3 is TGTGCCAGTAGCACAGGGGGCCAAGTGAATGGCTACACCTTC. It encodes CASSTGGQVNGYTF.

The chain has TRBV4-1 and TRBJ2-7; D is possibly TRBD1 (5 bases). The CDR3 is 17 amino acids. V dropped 2 bases and J dropped 1 base, with 18 bases sitting between them. Germline assignment: CDR1 MGHRA and CDR2 YSYEKL. CDR3 in DNA: TGCGCCAGCAGCCAAAACTGGAAGGACACCCTTTCCTACGAGCAGTACTTC. Its protein is CASSQNWKDTLSYEQYF.

In its sample, this clone was seen once. The chain uses TRBV15 and TRBJ1-5; 9 bases line up with TRBD1. The trim removed 5 bases at V and 2 bases at J, leaving 7 bases unmatched. CDR3 length: 16 residues. Germline CDR1 and CDR2: LNHNV and YYDKDF (reference sequence). The CDR3, as DNA: TGTGCCACCAGCTCTAGGGACAGGGAGGGCAATCAGCCCCAGCATTTT. It yields the protein CATSSRDREGNQPQHF.

The CDR3 DNA is TGTGCCAGCAGCTTAGTCCCCGGGACCGGCGAAAAACTGTTTTTT. It translates to CASSLVPGTGEKLFF. V usage is TRBV11-2 and J usage is TRBJ1-4; D is possibly TRBD1 (5 bases). CDR1 is SGHAT and CDR2 is FQNNGV in the germline V gene. The CDR3 contains 15 residues. The V end lost 1 base, the J end lost 8 bases, and 14 bases lay between the germline ends.

Details on this clone: The same CDR3 can be traced to other DNA sequences in this sample. This sequence joins TRBV27 and TRBJ2-6; D not certain. The V and J ends lost 3 bases and 3 bases respectively, with 3 bases between them. Germline V gene data show CDR1 as MNHEY and CDR2 as SMNVEV (reference sequence). The CDR3 is 13 residues long. CDR3 sequence: CASSLIGANVLTF. CDR3 coding DNA: TGTGCCAGCAGTTTGATTGGGGCCAACGTCCTGACTTTC.

The chain combines TRBV7-9 with TRBJ1-2; D gene unclear. V shed 1 base and J shed 7 bases, with 13 bases lying between them. The CDR3 sequence is 14 residues long. Germline V lookup: CDR1 SEHNR, CDR2 FQNEAQ (reference sequence). The chain's CDR3 is CASSLGTLVFGYTF. CDR3 DNA: TGTGCCAGCAGCTTAGGGACCCTCGTGTTTGGCTACACCTTC.

The chain uses TRBV13 and TRBJ2-3; D perhaps matches TRBD2 (6 bases). V lost 5 bases, J lost 0 bases, and 18 bases lay in between. CDR3 length: 17 residues. The germline CDR1 and CDR2 sequences are PRHDT and FYEKMQ (reference sequence). CDR3 DNA sequence: TGTGCCAGCAGCACACGGGACGGGGGAACTAGCACAGATACGCAGTATTTT. Amino acids: CASSTRDGGTSTDTQYF.